Listed below are T cell receptor beta chains from one sample, sequenced in a study of blood T cell repertoires in COVID-19. Assay: immunoSEQ multiplex PCR; the TCRdb copy retains only in-frame clones and omits some. The table lists around 180,000 clones, 70% to 90% of them singletons, with less than 25% in the top ten. Sample: peripheral blood. These receptors were obtained from a man aged 65 to 85 with active or convalescent COVID-19. The CDR3 runs from the conserved cysteine through the conserved F or W. A D gene is named only where the DNA matches it firmly. Clone size is not always given. Where it is, it says once, few, many or a class for expanded clones.

V	J	size	D	DNA	CDR3
TRBV5-1	TRBJ2-5	NA	NA	TGCGCCAGCAGCTTGACGGGAGTGCAGGAGACCCAGTACTTC	CASSLTGVQETQYF
TRBV7-9	TRBJ2-5	NA	TRBD2	TGTGCCAGCAGCTTCGGGGGGGCCTTCGGCGAGACCCAGTACTTC	CASSFGGAFGETQYF
TRBV7-9	TRBJ2-1	NA	NA	TGTGCCAGCAGCTTAGTGGGGGGACAGACCCACAATGAGCAGTTCTTC	CASSLVGGQTHNEQFF
TRBV28	TRBJ1-1	NA	TRBD1	TGTGCCAGCAGTTTCGGAGGGACAGTGAACACTGAAGCTTTCTTT	CASSFGGTVNTEAFF
TRBV28	TRBJ1-2	NA	TRBD1	TGTGCCAGCAGTTTGACAGGGGGAGGCTATGGCTACACCTTC	CASSLTGGGYGYTF
TRBV6-1	TRBJ1-4	NA	NA	TGTGCCAGCAGTGGGAATAAGGGGGTCCAGAATGAAAAACTGTTTTTT	CASSGNKGVQNEKLFF
TRBV28	TRBJ1-2	NA	NA	TGTGCCAGCAGTTTAGTTGGGGGCTACTATGGCTACACCTTC	CASSLVGGYYGYTF
TRBV18	TRBJ2-3	few	TRBD1	TGTGCCAGCTCACCCGGACAGGGAAGCACAGATACGCAGTATTTT	CASSPGQGSTDTQYF
TRBV5-1	TRBJ2-3	NA	TRBD2	TGCGCCAGCACAGCCAGGTCTAGCGGGAGTCGTTGGACAGATACGCAGTATTTT	CASTARSSGSRWTDTQYF
TRBV24-1	TRBJ2-3	NA	TRBD1	TGTGCCACCAGTGACTATTTCCAGGGGGCAACAGATACGCAGTATTTT	CATSDYFQGATDTQYF
TRBV6-5	TRBJ1-6	NA	NA	TGTGCCAGCAGTTACTCGACAGGCAATTCACCCCTCCACTTT	CASSYSTGNSPLHF
TRBV27	TRBJ1-5	NA	NA	TGTGCCAGCAGGACAGTTAATCAGCCCCAGCATTTT	CASRTVNQPQHF
TRBV30	TRBJ1-2	few	NA	TGTGCCTGGAGTTCCGGGACTTACTATGGCTACACCTTC	CAWSSGTYYGYTF
TRBV19	TRBJ2-2	NA	NA	TGTGCCAGTAGTAGGGGTACAGGGAACACCGGGGAGCTGTTTTTT	CASSRGTGNTGELFF
TRBV9	TRBJ2-7	once	NA	TGTGCCAGCAGCGTAACTACAGGGCCGTCCTACGAGCAGTACTTC	CASSVTTGPSYEQYF
TRBV2	TRBJ1-2	NA	NA	TGTGCCAGCAGCCGAGAACAGGGAACTGGGAATGGCTACACCTTC	CASSREQGTGNGYTF
TRBV6-2/TRBV6-3	TRBJ2-1	few	TRBD2	TGTGCCAGCAGTTACTCCGGGACTAGCGGGATCTACAATGAGCAGTTCTTC	CASSYSGTSGIYNEQFF
TRBV18	TRBJ2-7	NA	NA	TGTGCCAGCTCATCCTTACAGGGTAGTGTCTACGAGCAGTACTTC	CASSSLQGSVYEQYF
TRBV7-2	TRBJ2-5	NA	NA	TGTGCCAGCAGCTTCCAGGGAGAGACCCAGTACTTC	CASSFQGETQYF
TRBV5-8	TRBJ2-3	once	TRBD2	TGTGCCAGCAGCTCTGGCGGGACTAGCGGGAGTACAGATACGCAGTATTTT	CASSSGGTSGSTDTQYF
TRBV28	TRBJ1-1	NA	NA	TGTGCCAGCAGAGACCGGGGTGGTCTTCTCACTGAAGCTTTCTTT	CASRDRGGLLTEAFF
TRBV7-8	TRBJ2-7	NA	TRBD1	TGTGCCAGCAGCTTAGGACAGGGAATTCTCTACGAGCAGTACTTC	CASSLGQGILYEQYF
TRBV3-1/TRBV3-2	TRBJ1-1	once	TRBD1	TGTGCCAGCAGCCAAGCCGAGGACAGGGTCCCAGCTTTCTTT	CASSQAEDRVPAFF
TRBV6-1	TRBJ1-1	NA	NA	TGTGCCAGCAGTGAAATGAGGGAAGCTGAAGCTTTCTTT	CASSEMREAEAFF
TRBV9	TRBJ1-5	NA	NA	TGTGCCAGCAGCGTAGGTATTTCCCCTAATCAGCCCCAGCATTTT	CASSVGISPNQPQHF
TRBV18	TRBJ1-1	NA	TRBD1	TGTGCCAGCTCAATCGACAGGGACACTGAAGCTTTCTTT	CASSIDRDTEAFF
TRBV5-8	TRBJ2-6	few	TRBD1	TGTGCCAGCAGCCCTTACAGGGGAGCGCTCTCTGGGGCCAACGTCCTGACTTTC	CASSPYRGALSGANVLTF
TRBV3-1/TRBV3-2	TRBJ2-4	NA	TRBD1	TGTGCCAGCAGCCAGGCGGACAGGGATCGGATTGAGGCCAAAAACATTCAGTACTTC	CASSQADRDRIEAKNIQYF
TRBV5-1	TRBJ1-1	NA	TRBD1	TGCGCCAGCAGCCCGGATGGGCAGGGGGCGGCTCTTACTGAAGCTTTCTTT	CASSPDGQGAALTEAFF
TRBV7-8	TRBJ1-2	few	TRBD1	TGTGCCAGCAGTTTTACCGGGACAGCCCTCTATGGCTACACCTTC	CASSFTGTALYGYTF
TRBV29-1	TRBJ1-4	once	NA	TGCAGCGTTCAGGGGTCCGGGGAAAAACTGTTTTTT	CSVQGSGEKLFF